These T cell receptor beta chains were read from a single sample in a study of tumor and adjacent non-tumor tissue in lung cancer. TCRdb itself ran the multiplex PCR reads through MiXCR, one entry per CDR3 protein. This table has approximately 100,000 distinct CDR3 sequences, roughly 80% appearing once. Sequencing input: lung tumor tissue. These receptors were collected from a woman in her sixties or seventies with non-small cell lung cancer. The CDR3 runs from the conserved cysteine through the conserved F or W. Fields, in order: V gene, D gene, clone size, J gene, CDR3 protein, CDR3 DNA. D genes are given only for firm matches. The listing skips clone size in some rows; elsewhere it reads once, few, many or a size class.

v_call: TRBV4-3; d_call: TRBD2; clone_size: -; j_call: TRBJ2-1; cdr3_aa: CVSSPRREDEHFF; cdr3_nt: TGCGTCAGCAGCCCCCGCCGGGAGGATGAGCATTTCTTC
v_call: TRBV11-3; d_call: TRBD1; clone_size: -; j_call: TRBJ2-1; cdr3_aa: CVSSLGQSAHNEQFF; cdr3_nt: TGTGTCAGCAGCTTGGGACAGTCGGCCCACAATGAGCAGTTCTTC
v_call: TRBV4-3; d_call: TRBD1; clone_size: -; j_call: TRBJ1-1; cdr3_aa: CASNPRRTGYGIEASF; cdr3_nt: TGCGCCAGCAACCCACGAAGGACAGGGTATGGCATTGAAGCTTCCTTT
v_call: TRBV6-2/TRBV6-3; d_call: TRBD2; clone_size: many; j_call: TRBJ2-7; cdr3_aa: CASSKGGALPYEQYF; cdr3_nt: TGTGCCAGCAGCAAGGGAGGGGCCCTGCCCTACGAGCAGTACTTC
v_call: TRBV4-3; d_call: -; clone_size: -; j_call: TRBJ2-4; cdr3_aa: CASSEDIGELGQNIQYF; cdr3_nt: TGCGCCAGCAGCGAAGATATTGGGGAATTGGGTCAAAACATTCAGTATTTC
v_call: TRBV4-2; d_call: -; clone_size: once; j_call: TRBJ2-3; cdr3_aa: CAGSHNMGDTDTQYF; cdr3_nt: TGTGCCGGCAGCCATAACATGGGCGACACAGATACGCAGTATTTT
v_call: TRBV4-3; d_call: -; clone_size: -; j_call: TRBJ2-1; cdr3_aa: CTSSKGPSSSYNEQFF; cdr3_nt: TGCACCAGCAGCAAAGGTCCCAGCAGCTCCTACAATGAGCAGTTCTTC
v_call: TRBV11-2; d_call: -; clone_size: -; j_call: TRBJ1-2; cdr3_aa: CASSLGIGLNYGYIF; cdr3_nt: TGTGCCAGCAGCTTAGGAATAGGGCTTAACTATGGCTACATCTTC
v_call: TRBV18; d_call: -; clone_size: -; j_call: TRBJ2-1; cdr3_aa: CASSPSLDNEQFF; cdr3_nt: TGTGCCAGCTCACCGTCTCTGGACAATGAGCAGTTCTTT
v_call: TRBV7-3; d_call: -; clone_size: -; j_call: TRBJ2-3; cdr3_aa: CASSFAGQDTHTQYF; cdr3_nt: TGTGCCAGCAGCTTCGCGGGTCAAGATACACATACGCAGTATTTT
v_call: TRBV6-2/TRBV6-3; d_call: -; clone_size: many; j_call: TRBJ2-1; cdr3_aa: CASVTREDEQFF; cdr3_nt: TGTGCCAGCGTGACGAGAGAGGATGAGCAGTTCTTC
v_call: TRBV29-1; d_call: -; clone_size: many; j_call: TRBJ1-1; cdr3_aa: CSAQNTEAFF; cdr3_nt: TGCAGCGCCCAGAACACTGAAGCTTTCTTT
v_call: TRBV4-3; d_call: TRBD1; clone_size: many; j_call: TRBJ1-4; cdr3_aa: CASSPGTGGRSEKLFF; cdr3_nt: TGCGCCAGCAGCCCCGGGACAGGGGGACGGTCTGAAAAACTGTTTTTT
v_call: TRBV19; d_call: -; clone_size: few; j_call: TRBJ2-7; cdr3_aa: CTSRHASSYEQYF; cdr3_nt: TGTACCAGTCGTCATGCTAGCAGTTACGAGCAGTACTTC
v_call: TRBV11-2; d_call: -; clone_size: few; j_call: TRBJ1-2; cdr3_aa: CASSLEGSPMGGYTF; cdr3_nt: TGTGCCAGCAGCTTAGAGGGCAGCCCCATGGGGGGCTACACCTTC
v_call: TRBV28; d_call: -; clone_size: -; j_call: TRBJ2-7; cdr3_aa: CASSFGGSLYEQYF; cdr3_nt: TGTGCCAGCAGTTTCGGGGGATCCCTATACGAGCAGTACTTC
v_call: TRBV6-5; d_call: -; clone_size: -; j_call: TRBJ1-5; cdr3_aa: CASSPTGWANQPQHF; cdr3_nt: TGTGCCAGCAGTCCAACAGGGTGGGCCAATCAGCCCCAGCATTTT
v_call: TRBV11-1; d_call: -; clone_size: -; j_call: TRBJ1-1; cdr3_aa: CASCRLGDTEAFF; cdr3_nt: TGTGCCAGCTGCCGATTGGGCGATACTGAAGCTTTCTTT
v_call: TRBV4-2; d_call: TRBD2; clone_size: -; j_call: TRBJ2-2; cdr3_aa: CTSSQDLAGGPRELFF; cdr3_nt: TGTACCAGCAGCCAGGACCTAGCGGGGGGACCCAGGGAGCTGTTTTTT
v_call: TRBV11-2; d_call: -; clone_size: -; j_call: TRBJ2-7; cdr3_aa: CASGLGEEMAYEQYF; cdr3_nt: TGTGCCAGCGGCTTAGGCGAGGAAATGGCCTACGAGCAGTACTTC
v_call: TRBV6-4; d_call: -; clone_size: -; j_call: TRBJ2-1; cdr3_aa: CASSDFGGPSNELFF; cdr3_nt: TGTGCCAGCAGTGACTTTGGGGGACCCAGCAATGAGCTATTCTTC
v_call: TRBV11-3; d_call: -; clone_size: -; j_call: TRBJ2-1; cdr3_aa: CASSLGAFNEQFF; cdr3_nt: TGTGCCAGCAGTTTAGGTGCCTTCAATGAGCAGTTCTTC
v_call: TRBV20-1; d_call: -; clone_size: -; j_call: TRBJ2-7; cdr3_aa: CSASDGSGDITYEQYF; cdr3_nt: TGCAGTGCTAGTGATGGCAGCGGGGACATCACCTACGAGCAGTACTTC
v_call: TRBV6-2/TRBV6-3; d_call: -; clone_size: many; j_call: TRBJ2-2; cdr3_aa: CASSYSSAAGELFF; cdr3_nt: TGTGCCAGCAGTTACTCATCAGCGGCCGGGGAGCTGTTTTTT
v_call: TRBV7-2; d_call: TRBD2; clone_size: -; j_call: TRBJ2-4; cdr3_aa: CASSPLGAGGRGKNIQYF; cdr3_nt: TGTGCCAGCAGCCCATTGGGGGCGGGGGGGCGTGGCAAAAACATTCAGTACTTC
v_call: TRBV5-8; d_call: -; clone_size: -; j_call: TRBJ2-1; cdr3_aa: CASSVVSGYEQFF; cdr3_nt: TGTGCCAGCAGTGTCGTGAGCGGGTATGAGCAGTTCTTC
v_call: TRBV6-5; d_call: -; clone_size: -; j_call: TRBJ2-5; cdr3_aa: CASGAQGEDETQYF; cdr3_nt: TGTGCCAGTGGTGCCCAGGGAGAGGACGAGACCCAGTACTTC
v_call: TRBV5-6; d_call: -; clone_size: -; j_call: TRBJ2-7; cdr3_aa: CASSLTQGAAKLYF; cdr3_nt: TGTGCCAGTAGCTTGACACAAGGCGCCGCCAAGCTGTACTTC
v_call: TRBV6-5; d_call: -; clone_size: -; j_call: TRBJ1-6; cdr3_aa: CATPGTSSPLHF; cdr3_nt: TGTGCCACCCCCGGGACATCTTCACCCCTCCACTTT
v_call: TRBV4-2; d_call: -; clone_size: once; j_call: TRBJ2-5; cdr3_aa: CASSQDGAQETEYF; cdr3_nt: TGTGCCAGCAGCCAAGACGGGGCCCAAGAGACCGAGTACTTC
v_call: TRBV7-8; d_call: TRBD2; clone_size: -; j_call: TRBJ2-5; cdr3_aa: CVSSLTASGPLPQETQYF; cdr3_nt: TGTGTCAGCAGCCTGACGGCTAGCGGCCCACTACCGCAAGAGACCCAGTACTTC
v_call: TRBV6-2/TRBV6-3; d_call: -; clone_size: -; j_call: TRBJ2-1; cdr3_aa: CASTYPLPNEQFF; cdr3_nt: TGTGCCAGCACATACCCCCTACCAAATGAGCAGTTCTTC
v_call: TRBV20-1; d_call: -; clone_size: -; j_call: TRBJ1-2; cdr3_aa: CSDSKDYFYCYTF; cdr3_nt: TGCAGTGATAGTAAGGATTACTTCTATTGCTACACCTTC
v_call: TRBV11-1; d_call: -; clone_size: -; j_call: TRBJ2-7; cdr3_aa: CASNPVRYEQYF; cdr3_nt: TGTGCCAGCAACCCCGTCAGATACGAGCAGTACTTC
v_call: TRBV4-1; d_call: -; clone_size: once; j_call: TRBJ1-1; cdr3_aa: CVSNQPIIQTEAFF; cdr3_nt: TGCGTCAGCAACCAACCTATCATCCAGACTGAAGCTTTCTTT
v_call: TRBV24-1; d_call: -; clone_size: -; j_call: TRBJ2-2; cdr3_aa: CTTSVGQNTGELFF; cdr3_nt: TGTACCACCAGTGTCGGACAAAACACCGGGGAGCTGTTTTTT
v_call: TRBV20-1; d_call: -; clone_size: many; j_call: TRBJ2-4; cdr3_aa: CSAVGVMGAKNIQYF; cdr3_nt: TGCAGTGCTGTGGGGGTTATGGGAGCCAAAAACATTCAGTACTTC
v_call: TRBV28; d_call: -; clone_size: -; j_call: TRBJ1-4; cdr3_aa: CASRPRNEKLFF; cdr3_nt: TGTGCCAGCAGACCTAGGAATGAAAAACTGTTTTTT
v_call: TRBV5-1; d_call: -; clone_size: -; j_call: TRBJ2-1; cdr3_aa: CASSLGGVNEQFF; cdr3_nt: TGCGCCAGCAGCTTGGGAGGGGTCAATGAGCAGTTCTTC
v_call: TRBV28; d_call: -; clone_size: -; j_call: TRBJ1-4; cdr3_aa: CASSRTVATNEKPFF; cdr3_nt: TGTGCCAGCTCGAGGACGGTTGCAACTAATGAAAAACCGTTTTTT
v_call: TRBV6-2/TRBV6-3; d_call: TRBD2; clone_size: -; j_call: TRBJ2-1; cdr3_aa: CASTSLVLAGRDNEQFF; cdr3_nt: TGTGCCAGCACCAGTCTCGTTTTAGCGGGGAGGGACAATGAACAGTTCTTC
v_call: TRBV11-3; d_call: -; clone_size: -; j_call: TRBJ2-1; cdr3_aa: CVSSIDMDEQFF; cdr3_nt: TGTGTCAGCAGCATAGATATGGATGAGCAGTTCTTC
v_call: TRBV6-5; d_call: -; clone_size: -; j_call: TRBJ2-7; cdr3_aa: CASSYSPVSEHYF; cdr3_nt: TGTGCCAGCAGTTACTCCCCGGTAAGCGAGCATTACTTC
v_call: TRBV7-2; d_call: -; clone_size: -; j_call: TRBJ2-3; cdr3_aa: CASSPQGLTDTQYF; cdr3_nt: TGTGCCAGCAGCCCGCAAGGGCTCACAGATACGCAGTATTTT
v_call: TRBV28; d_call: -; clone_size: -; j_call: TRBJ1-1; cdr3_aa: CASCLGEAVYQGAFF; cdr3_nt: TGTGCCAGCTGTTTGGGGGAAGCTGTCTACCAAGGGGCTTTCTTT
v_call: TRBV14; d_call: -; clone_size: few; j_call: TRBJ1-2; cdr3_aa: CASSQDRYGYTF; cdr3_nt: TGTGCCAGCAGCCAAGATCGTTATGGCTACACCTTC
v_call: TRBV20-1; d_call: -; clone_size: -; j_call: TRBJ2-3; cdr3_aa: CSAPLETRITDTQFF; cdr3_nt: TGCAGTGCTCCACTCGAGACTAGAATCACAGATACGCAGTTTTTT
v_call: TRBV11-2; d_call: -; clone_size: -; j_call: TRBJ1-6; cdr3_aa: CASSLEASNSLLHF; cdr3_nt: TGCGCCAGCAGCTTAGAAGCAAGTAATTCACTCCTCCATTTT
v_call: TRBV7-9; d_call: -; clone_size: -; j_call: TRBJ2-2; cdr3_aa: CACGVLTGELFF; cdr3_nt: TGTGCCTGCGGGGTGCTCACCGGGGAGCTGTTTTTT
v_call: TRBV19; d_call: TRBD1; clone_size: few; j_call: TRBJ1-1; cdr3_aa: CASSTRDRRDTAFF; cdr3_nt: TGTGCCAGTAGTACCCGGGACAGGAGGGATACGGCTTTCTTT
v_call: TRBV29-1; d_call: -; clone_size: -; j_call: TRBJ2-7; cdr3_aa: CSDGLGGLPYEEYF; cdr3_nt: TGCAGCGATGGGCTGGGCGGGTTACCCTACGAGGAGTACTTC
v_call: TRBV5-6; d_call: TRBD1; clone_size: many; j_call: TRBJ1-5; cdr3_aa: CASSSRRTGRSLSNQPQHF; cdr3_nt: TGTGCCAGCAGCTCACGGAGGACAGGGCGTTCCCTTAGCAATCAGCCCCAGCATTTT
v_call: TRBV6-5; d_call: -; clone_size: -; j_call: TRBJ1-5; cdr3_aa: CASSYGWGSNQPQHF; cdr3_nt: TGTGCCAGCAGTTACGGCTGGGGAAGCAATCAGCCCCAGCATTTT
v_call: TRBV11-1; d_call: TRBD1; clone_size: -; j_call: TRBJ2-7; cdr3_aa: CASNGDRGHSYEQYF; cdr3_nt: TGTGCCAGCAACGGGGACAGGGGGCACTCCTACGAGCAGTATTTC
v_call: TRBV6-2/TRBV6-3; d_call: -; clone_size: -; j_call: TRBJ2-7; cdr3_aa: CASSSTVDKQYF; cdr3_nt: TGTGCCAGCAGTTCCACAGTGGATAAGCAGTACTTC
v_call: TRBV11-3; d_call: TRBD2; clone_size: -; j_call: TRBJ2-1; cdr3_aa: CASRLELTSGGHNEQFF; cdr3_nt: TGTGCCAGCAGATTAGAGTTGACTAGCGGGGGTCACAATGAACAGTTCTTC
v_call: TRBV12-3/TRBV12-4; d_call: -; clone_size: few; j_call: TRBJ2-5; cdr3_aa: CASSLFLVGVETQYF; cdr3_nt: TGTGCCAGCAGTCTCTTCCTAGTGGGAGTGGAGACCCAGTACTTC
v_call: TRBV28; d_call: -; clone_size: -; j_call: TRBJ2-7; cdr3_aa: CASRPHTSRRYEQYF; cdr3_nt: TGTGCCAGCAGACCCCACACTAGCAGGAGGTACGAGCAGTACTTC